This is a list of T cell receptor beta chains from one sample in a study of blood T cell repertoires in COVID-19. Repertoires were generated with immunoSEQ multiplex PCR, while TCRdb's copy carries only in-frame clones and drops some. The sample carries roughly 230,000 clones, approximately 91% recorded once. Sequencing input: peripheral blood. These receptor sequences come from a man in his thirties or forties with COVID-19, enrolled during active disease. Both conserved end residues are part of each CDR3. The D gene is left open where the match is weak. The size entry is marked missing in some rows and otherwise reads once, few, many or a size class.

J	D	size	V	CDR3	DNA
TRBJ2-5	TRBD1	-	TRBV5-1	CASSTLTGGGRETQYF	TGCGCCAGCAGCACCCTAACAGGGGGCGGACGGGAGACCCAGTACTTC
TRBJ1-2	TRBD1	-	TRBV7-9	CASSALGGGDGYTF	TGTGCCAGCAGCGCCCTCGGAGGGGGCGATGGCTACACCTTC
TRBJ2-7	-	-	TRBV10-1	CASSESSYEQYF	TGCGCCAGCAGTGAGTCTAGTTACGAGCAGTACTTC
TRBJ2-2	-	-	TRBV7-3	CASGSQGGGNTGELFF	TGTGCCAGCGGCTCCCAGGGGGGCGGGAACACCGGGGAGCTGTTTTTT
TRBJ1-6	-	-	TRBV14	CASSQEQEWSPLHF	TGTGCCAGCAGCCAAGAGCAGGAATGGTCACCCCTCCACTTT
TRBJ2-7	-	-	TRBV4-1	CASSQAEPYEQYF	TGCGCCAGCAGCCAAGCAGAACCCTACGAGCAGTACTTC
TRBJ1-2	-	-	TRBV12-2	CASRRRSEHGGAGYGYTF	TGTGCAAGTCGCCGCAGGAGCGAACATGGGGGGGCGGGCTATGGCTACACCTTC
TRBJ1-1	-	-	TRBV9	CASSVTDRANTEAFF	TGTGCCAGCAGCGTGACGGACAGAGCTAACACTGAAGCTTTCTTT
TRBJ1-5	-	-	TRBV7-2	CASSFHRAAMSNQPQHF	TGTGCCAGCAGCTTCCACAGGGCAGCGATGAGCAATCAGCCCCAGCATTTT
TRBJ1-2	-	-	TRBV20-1	CSARGGDGYTF	TGCAGTGCTAGGGGCGGGGATGGCTACACCTTC
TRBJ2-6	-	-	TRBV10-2	CASSETNSYSGANVLTF	TGCGCCAGCAGTGAGACCAACAGTTACTCTGGGGCCAACGTCCTGACTTTC
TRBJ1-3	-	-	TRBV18	CASSPRESGNTIYF	TGTGCCAGCTCACCACGAGAATCCGGAAACACCATATATTTT
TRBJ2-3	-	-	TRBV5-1	CASSPRPNGLITDTQYF	TGCGCCAGCAGCCCTAGACCAAACGGCCTTATCACAGATACGCAGTATTTT
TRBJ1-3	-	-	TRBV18	CASSPMGAGASGNTIYF	TGTGCCAGCTCACCAATGGGGGCCGGAGCCTCCGGAAACACCATATATTTT
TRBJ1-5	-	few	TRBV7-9	CATSGLLGRENQPQHF	TGTGCCACCAGCGGTCTCTTGGGACGGGAGAATCAGCCCCAGCATTTT
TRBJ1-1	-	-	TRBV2	CASSDGVNTEAFF	TGTGCCAGCAGCGACGGGGTTAACACTGAAGCTTTCTTT
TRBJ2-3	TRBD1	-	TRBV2	CASNWDSNTDTQYF	TGTGCCAGCAATTGGGACAGCAACACAGATACGCAGTATTTT
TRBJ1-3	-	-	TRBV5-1	CASSLDQSGNTIYF	TGCGCCAGCAGCTTAGATCAGTCTGGAAACACCATATATTTT
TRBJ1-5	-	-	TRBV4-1	CASSQDGGAGQPQHF	TGCGCCAGCAGCCAAGATGGGGGCGCCGGTCAGCCCCAGCATTTT
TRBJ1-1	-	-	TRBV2	CASSEAIMHQTRTVTEAFF	TGTGCCAGCAGTGAAGCGATAATGCACCAAACTAGGACGGTCACTGAAGCTTTCTTT
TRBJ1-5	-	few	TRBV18	CASSFKNGPQHF	TGTGCCAGCTCATTTAAAAACGGGCCCCAGCATTTT
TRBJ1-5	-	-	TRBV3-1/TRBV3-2	CASSQQGQPQHF	TGTGCCAGCAGCCAACAGGGCCAGCCCCAGCATTTT
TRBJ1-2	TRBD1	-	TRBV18	CASSPERQGGGYTF	TGTGCCAGCTCACCCGAAAGACAGGGAGGAGGCTACACCTTC
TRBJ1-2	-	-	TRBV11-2	CASSSLKGGDYGYTF	TGTGCCAGCAGCTCCCTTAAGGGGGGGGACTATGGCTACACCTTC
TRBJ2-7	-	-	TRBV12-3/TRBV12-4	CASSRGNYEQYF	TGTGCCAGCAGTCGAGGGAACTACGAGCAGTACTTC
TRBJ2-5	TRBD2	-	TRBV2	CASSQPEWVSGDITAETQYF	TGTGCCAGCAGCCAACCCGAGTGGGTAAGCGGGGATATTACGGCGGAGACCCAGTACTTC
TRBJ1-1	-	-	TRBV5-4	CASSLAGGFQGTEAFF	TGTGCCAGCAGCTTGGCCGGGGGGTTCCAAGGCACTGAAGCTTTCTTT
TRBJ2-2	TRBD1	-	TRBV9	CASSVEGQGYTGELFF	TGTGCCAGCAGCGTAGAGGGACAGGGATACACCGGGGAGCTGTTTTTT
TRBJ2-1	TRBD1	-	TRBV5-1	CASSLIPGTDNEQFF	TGCGCCAGCAGCCTGATCCCCGGGACAGACAATGAGCAGTTCTTC
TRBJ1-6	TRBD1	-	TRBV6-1	CASSERGQTSSYNSPLHF	TGTGCCAGCAGTGAAAGGGGACAGACGAGCTCCTATAATTCACCCCTCCACTTT
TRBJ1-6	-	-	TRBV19	CASSMPGAPNSPLHF	TGTGCCAGTAGTATGCCGGGAGCCCCTAATTCACCCCTCCACTTT
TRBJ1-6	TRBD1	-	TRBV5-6	CASSSGTGDSPLHF	TGTGCCAGCAGCTCCGGGACAGGGGATTCACCCCTCCACTTT
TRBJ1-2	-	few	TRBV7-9	CASSFADEGGYTF	TGTGCCAGCAGCTTCGCGGATGAGGGCGGCTACACCTTC
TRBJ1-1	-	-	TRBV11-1	CASSYYRSPEAFF	TGTGCCAGCAGCTATTATAGATCGCCTGAAGCTTTCTTT
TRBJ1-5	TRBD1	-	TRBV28	CASSSPDRGSNQPQHF	TGTGCCAGCAGTTCTCCAGACAGGGGCAGCAATCAGCCCCAGCATTTT
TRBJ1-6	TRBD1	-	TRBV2	CASSRQGANSPLHF	TGTGCCAGCAGTAGACAGGGGGCGAATTCACCCCTCCACTTT
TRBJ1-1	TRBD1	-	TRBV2	CASSSDRGSTEAFF	TGTGCCAGCAGTTCGGACAGGGGATCCACTGAAGCTTTCTTT
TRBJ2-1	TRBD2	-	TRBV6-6	CASSAGTSGVNEQFF	TGTGCCAGCAGCGCCGGGACTAGCGGGGTTAATGAGCAGTTCTTC
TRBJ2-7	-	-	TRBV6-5	CASSYQGPYEQYF	TGTGCCAGCAGTTACCAGGGCCCCTACGAGCAGTACTTC
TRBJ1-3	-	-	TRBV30	CALQQGVDTIYF	TGTGCCTTACAACAGGGCGTCGACACCATATATTTT
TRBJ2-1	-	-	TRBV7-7	CASSLGRGRGNEQFF	TGTGCCAGCAGCTTAGGGAGGGGACGGGGAAATGAGCAGTTCTTC
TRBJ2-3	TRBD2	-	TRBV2	CASKERGTSSTDTQYF	TGTGCCAGCAAGGAGCGGGGGACTTCTAGCACAGATACGCAGTATTTT
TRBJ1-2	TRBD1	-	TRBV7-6	CASSWGQNYGYTF	TGTGCCAGCAGCTGGGGACAGAACTATGGCTACACCTTC
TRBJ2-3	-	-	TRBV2	CASSVAGISTDTQYF	TGTGCCAGCAGTGTTGCGGGGATTAGCACAGATACGCAGTATTTT
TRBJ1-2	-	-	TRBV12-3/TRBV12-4	CASSTGTLYGYTF	TGTGCCAGCAGTACCGGGACACTCTATGGCTACACCTTC
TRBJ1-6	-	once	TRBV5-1	CASSFKGGDSPLHF	TGCGCCAGCAGCTTTAAGGGGGGGGATTCACCCCTCCACTTT
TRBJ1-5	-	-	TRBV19	CASSIRTNNQPQHF	TGTGCCAGTAGTATACGGACAAACAATCAGCCCCAGCATTTT
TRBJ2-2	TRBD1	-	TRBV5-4	CASSLAGTGGTGELFF	TGTGCCAGCAGCTTGGCCGGGACAGGGGGCACCGGGGAGCTGTTTTTT
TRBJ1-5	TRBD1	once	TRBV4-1	CASSHSPLRGQKNQPQHF	TGCGCCAGCAGCCATTCCCCTCTCAGGGGGCAAAAGAATCAGCCCCAGCATTTT
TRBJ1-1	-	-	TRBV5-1	CATSPDLNTEAFF	TGCGCCACTTCACCTGACTTGAACACTGAAGCTTTCTTT
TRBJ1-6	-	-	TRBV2	CASSDREGSPLHF	TGTGCCAGCAGTGACAGGGAAGGCTCACCCCTCCACTTT
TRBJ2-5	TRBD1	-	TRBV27	CASRPTGGQETQYF	TGTGCCAGCAGACCAACAGGGGGCCAAGAGACCCAGTACTTC
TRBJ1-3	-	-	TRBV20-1	CSASNPAGNTIYF	TGCAGTGCTAGTAACCCAGCTGGAAACACCATATATTTT
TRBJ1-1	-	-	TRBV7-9	CASSLSDSRNTEAFF	TGTGCCAGCAGCTTATCGGACAGTCGGAACACTGAAGCTTTCTTT